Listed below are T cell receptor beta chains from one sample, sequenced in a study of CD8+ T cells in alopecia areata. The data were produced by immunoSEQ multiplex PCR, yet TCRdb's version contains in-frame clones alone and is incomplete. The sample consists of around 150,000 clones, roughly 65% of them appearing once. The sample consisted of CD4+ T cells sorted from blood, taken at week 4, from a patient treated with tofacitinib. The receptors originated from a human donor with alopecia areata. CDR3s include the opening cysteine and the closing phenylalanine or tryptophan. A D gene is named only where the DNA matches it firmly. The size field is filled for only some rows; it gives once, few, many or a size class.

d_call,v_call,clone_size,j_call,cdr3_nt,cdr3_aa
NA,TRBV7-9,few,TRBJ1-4,TGTGCCAGCAGCTCAGGGAGGCCTAATGAAAAACTGTTTTTT,CASSSGRPNEKLFF
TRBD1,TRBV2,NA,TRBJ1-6,TGTGCCACCACAAGACAGGGGGCTGTGTATTCACCCCTCCACTTT,CATTRQGAVYSPLHF
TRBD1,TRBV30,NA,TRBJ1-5,TGTGCCTGGAGTACGGACAGGGACAACAATCAGCCCCAGCATTTT,CAWSTDRDNNQPQHF
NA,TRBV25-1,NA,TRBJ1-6,TGTGCCAGCAGCCCCGGGGTTTCCAATTCACCCCTCCACTTT,CASSPGVSNSPLHF
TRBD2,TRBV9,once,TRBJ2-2,TGTGCCAGCAGCGTAGCTCCAGCGGGGGGCTCAGGGGAGCTGTTTTTT,CASSVAPAGGSGELFF
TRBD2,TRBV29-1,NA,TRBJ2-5,TGCAGCGTTGGGGGACTAGCGGTTTCCCAAGAGACCCAGTACTTC,CSVGGLAVSQETQYF
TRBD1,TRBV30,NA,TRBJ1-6,TGTGCCTGGAGTGTCGGACAGGGCAATTCACCCCTCCACTTT,CAWSVGQGNSPLHF
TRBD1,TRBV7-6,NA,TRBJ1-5,TGTGCCAGCAGCCCCAGGACAGGGGGACAGCCCCAGCATTTT,CASSPRTGGQPQHF
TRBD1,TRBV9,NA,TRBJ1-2,TGTGCCAGCAGTCTCAGGGGGCAAGGCTACACCTTC,CASSLRGQGYTF
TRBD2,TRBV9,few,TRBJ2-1,TGTGCCAGCAGCGTAGGTGGGGTGGGACTAGCGGGGGAGAAATACAATGAGCAGTTCTTC,CASSVGGVGLAGEKYNEQFF
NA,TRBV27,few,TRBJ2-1,TGTGCCAGCAGTCCCCGTATCGGGGAGCAGTTCTTC,CASSPRIGEQFF
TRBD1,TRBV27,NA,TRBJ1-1,TGTGCCAGCAGTAGGACAGGGCGCATGAACACTGAAGCTTTCTTT,CASSRTGRMNTEAFF
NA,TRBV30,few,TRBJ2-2,TGTGCAAGGGGATCGCCCGGGGAGCTGTTTTTT,CARGSPGELFF
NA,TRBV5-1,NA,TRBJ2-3,TGCGCCAGCAGCTCGTACACAGATACGCAGTATTTT,CASSSYTDTQYF
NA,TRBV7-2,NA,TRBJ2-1,TGTGCCAGCAGCTTAGACGGGTGGGGCTCCTACAATGAGCAGTTCTTC,CASSLDGWGSYNEQFF
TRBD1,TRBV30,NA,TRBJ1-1,TGTGCCTGGCAGACAGGGTTGGACACTGAAGCTTTCTTT,CAWQTGLDTEAFF
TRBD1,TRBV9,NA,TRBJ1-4,TGTGCCAGCAGCGTACAGGGGGCTAATGAAAAACTGTTTTTT,CASSVQGANEKLFF
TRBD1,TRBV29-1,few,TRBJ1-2,TGCAGCGTGACACAGGGGCATGGCTACACCTTC,CSVTQGHGYTF
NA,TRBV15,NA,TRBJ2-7,TGTGCCACCAGCAGAGAGAGGCACCAGACCTACGAGCAGTACTTC,CATSRERHQTYEQYF
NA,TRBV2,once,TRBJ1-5,TGTGCCAGCAGTGAAGGCTGGGCAAATCAGCCCCAGCATTTT,CASSEGWANQPQHF
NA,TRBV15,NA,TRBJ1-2,TGTGCCACCAGCAGAGCAGGGTTTAGTGCCTATGGCTACACCTTC,CATSRAGFSAYGYTF
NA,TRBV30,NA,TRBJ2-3,TGTGCCTGGAGTTCGGGTACGCAGTATTTT,CAWSSGTQYF
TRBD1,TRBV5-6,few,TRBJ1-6,TGTGCCAGCAGCGTGCCTCAGGGGGCATCACCCCTCCACTTT,CASSVPQGASPLHF
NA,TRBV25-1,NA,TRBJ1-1,TGTGCCAGCAGTGAATACGGTGGGAGCACTGAAGCTTTCTTT,CASSEYGGSTEAFF
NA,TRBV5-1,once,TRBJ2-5,TGCGCCAGCAGCTTGGTCGGGGGGCGTAAAGAGACCCAGTACTTC,CASSLVGGRKETQYF
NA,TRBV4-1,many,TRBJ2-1,TGCGCCAGCAGCTTGACAGGCCGAGGGTACAATGAGCAGTTCTTC,CASSLTGRGYNEQFF
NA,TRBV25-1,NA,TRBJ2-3,TGTGCCAGCAGTGAATTTAGGGGGGATCGCACAGATACGCAGTATTTT,CASSEFRGDRTDTQYF
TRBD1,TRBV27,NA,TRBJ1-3,TGTGCCAGCAGTCTGACAGGGACTGGAAACACCATATATTTT,CASSLTGTGNTIYF
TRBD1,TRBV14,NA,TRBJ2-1,TGTGCCAGCAGCCGATGGACAGGGGACACCTACAATGAGCAGTTCTTC,CASSRWTGDTYNEQFF
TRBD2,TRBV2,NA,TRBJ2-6,TGTGCCAGCAAAAAAATGGCTAGCGGTTCCTCTGGGGCCAACGTCCTGACTTTC,CASKKMASGSSGANVLTF
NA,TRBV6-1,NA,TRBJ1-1,TGTGCCAGCAGTCAAGTAGATGAAGTCTCGGAAGCTTTCTTT,CASSQVDEVSEAFF
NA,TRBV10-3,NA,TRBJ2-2,TGTGCCATCAGTGCGGGACAGAACACCGGGGAGCTGTTTTTT,CAISAGQNTGELFF
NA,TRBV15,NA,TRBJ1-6,TGTGCCACCAGCAGCCTCATGGTTTCACCCCTCCACTTT,CATSSLMVSPLHF
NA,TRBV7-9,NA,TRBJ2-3,TGTGCCAGCATCCTAGTGGGCACAGATACGCAGTATTTT,CASILVGTDTQYF
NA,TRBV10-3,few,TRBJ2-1,TGTGCCATCAGTGGGCAGGGGAGCTCCTACAATGAGCAGTTCTTC,CAISGQGSSYNEQFF
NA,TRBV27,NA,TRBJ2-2,TGTGCCAGCAGTTTACTGACAGGATTTGGGGTCGGGGAGCTGTTTTTT,CASSLLTGFGVGELFF
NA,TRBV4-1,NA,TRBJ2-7,TGCGCCAGCAGCCGCTTCTCCTACGAGCAGTACTTC,CASSRFSYEQYF
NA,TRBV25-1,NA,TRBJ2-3,TGTGCCAGCATCGGAGACGCACGGTTCACAGATACGCAGTATTTT,CASIGDARFTDTQYF
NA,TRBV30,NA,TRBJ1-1,TGTGCCTGGAGCTACAGGAACAAGGGGGAAGCTTTCTTT,CAWSYRNKGEAFF
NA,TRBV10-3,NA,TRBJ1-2,TGTGCCATCAGTCAATCGAACTTGAACTATGGCTACACCTTC,CAISQSNLNYGYTF
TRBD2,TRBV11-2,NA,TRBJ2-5,TGTGCCAGCAGCTTAGTAGCGGGGGGCTTTGAGACCCAGTACTTC,CASSLVAGGFETQYF
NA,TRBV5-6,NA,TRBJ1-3,TGTGCCAGCTCTAACTTGGGAAACACCATATATTTT,CASSNLGNTIYF
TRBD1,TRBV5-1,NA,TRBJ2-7,TGCGCCAGCAGCTCACAGGGGCTGGGGAACGAGCAGTACTTC,CASSSQGLGNEQYF
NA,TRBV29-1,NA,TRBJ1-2,TGCAGCGTCACAGGGACGGATGGCTACACCTTC,CSVTGTDGYTF
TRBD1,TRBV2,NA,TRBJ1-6,TGTGCCAGCAGTGACTGGGGACAGGGGGCTTCACCCCTCCACTTT,CASSDWGQGASPLHF
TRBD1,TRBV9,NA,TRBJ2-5,TGTGCCAGCAGCCCCCGACAGGGGGTCCTCCTCGAGACCCAGTACTTC,CASSPRQGVLLETQYF